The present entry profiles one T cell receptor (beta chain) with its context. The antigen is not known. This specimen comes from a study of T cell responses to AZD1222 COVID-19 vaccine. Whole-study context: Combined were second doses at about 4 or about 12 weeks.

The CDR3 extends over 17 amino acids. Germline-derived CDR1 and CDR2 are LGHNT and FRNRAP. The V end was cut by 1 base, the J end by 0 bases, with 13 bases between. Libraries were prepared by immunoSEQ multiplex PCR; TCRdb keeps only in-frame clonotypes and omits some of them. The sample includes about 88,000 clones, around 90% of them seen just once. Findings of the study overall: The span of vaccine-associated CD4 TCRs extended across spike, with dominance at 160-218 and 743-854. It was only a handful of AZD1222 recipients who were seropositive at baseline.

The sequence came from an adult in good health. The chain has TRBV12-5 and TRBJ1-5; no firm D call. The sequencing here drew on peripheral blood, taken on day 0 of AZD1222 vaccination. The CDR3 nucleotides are TGTGCTAGTGGTTTGGCCTGGACCGGGTCTAGCAATCAGCCCCAGCATTTT. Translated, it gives CASGLAWTGSSNQPQHF. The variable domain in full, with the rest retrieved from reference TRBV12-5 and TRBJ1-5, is DARVTQTPRHKVTEMGQEVTMRCQPILGHNTVFWYRQTMMQGLELLAYFRNRAPLDDSGMPKDRFSAEMPDATLATLKIQPSEPRDSAVYFCASGLAWTGSSNQPQHFGDGTRLSIL.